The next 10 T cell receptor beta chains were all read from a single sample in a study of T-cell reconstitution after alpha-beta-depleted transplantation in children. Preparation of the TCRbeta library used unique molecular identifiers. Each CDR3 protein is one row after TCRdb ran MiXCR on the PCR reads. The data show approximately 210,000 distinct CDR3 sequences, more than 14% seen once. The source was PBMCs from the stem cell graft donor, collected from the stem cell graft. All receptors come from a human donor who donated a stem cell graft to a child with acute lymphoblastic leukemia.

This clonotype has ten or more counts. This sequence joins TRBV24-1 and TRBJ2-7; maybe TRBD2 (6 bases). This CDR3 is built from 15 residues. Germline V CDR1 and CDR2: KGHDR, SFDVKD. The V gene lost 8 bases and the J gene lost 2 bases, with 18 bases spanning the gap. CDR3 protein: CATIFRGLLPYEQYF. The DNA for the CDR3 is TGTGCCACCATCTTCCGGGGGTTACTACCCTACGAGCAGTACTTC.

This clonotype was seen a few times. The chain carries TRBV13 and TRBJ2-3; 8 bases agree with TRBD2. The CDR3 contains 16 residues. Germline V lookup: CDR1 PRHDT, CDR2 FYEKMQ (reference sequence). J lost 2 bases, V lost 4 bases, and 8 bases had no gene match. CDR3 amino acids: CASSYRTSGDTDTQYF. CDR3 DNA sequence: TGTGCCAGCAGCTATCGTACTAGCGGAGACACAGATACGCAGTATTTT.

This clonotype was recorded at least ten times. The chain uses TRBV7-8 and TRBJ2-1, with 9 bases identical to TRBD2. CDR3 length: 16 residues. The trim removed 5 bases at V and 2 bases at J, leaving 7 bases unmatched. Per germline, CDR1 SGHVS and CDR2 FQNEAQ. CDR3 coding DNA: TGTGCCAGCAGCCGTAGCGGGAGAGGGGCCTACAATGAGCAGTTCTTC. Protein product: CASSRSGRGAYNEQFF.

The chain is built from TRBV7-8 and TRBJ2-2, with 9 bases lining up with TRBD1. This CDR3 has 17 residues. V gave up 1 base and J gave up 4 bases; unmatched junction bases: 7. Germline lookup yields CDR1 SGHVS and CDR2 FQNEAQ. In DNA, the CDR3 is TGTGCCAGCAGCTTAGTTCTTGGGACAGGGAGCACCGGGGAGCTGTTTTTT. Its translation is CASSLVLGTGSTGELFF.

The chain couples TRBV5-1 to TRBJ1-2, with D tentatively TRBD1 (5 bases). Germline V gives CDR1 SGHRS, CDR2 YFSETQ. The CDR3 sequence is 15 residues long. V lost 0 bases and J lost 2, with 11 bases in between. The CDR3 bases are TGCGCCAGCAGCTTGGTCCAGGGCGCGAACTATGGCTACACCTTC. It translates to CASSLVQGANYGYTF.

CDR3 sequence (DNA): TGTGCCATCAGTGAGATCCCTAGCTTGGATGAGCAGTTCTTC. Translating gives CAISEIPSLDEQFF. This rearrangement joins TRBV10-3 to TRBJ2-1; the D gene is possibly TRBD2 (5 bases). CDR3 size: 14 residues. The germline V gene encodes CDR1 ENHRY and CDR2 SYGVKD. Trimming pared 2 bases from V and 8 bases from J, leaving 13 bases between.

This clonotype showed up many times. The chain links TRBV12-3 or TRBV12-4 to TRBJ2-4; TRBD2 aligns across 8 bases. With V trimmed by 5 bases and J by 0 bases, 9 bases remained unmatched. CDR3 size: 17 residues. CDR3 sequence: CASSPPGGALAKNIQYF. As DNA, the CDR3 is TGTGCCAGCAGTCCGCCGGGAGGGGCCTTAGCCAAAAACATTCAGTACTTC.

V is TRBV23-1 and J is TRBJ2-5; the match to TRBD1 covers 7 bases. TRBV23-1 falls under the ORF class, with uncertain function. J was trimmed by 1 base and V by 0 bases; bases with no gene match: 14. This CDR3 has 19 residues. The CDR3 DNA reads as TGCGCCAGCAGTCAATCGTTCAATCGACAGGGCTCTCTCCAAGAGACCCAGTACTTC. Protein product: CASSQSFNRQGSLQETQYF.

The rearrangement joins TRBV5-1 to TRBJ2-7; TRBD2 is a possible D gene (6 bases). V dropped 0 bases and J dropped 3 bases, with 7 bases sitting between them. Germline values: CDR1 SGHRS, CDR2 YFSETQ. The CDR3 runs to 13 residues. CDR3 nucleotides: TGCGCCAGCAGCTTGGCGGAGGGCTACGAGCAGTACTTC. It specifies CASSLAEGYEQYF.

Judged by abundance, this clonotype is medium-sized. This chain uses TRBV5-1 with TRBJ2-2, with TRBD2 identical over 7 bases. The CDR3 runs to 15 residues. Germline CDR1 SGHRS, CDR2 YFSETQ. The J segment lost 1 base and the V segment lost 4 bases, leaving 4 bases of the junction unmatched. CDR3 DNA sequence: TGCGCCAGCAGCATTAGCGGGCGGAACACCGGGGAGCTGTTTTTT. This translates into CASSISGRNTGELFF.